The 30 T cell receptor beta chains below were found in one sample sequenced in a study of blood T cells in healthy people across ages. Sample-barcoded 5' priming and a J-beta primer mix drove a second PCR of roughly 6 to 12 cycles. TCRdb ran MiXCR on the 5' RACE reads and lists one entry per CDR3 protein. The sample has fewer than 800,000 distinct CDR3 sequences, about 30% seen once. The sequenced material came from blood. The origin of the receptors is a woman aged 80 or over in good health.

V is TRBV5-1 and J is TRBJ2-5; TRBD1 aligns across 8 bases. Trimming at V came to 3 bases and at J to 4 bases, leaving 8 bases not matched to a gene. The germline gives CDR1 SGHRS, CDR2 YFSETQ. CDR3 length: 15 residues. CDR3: CASSWNRGTGETQYF. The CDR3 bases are TGCGCCAGCAGCTGGAACAGGGGGACCGGAGAGACCCAGTACTTC.

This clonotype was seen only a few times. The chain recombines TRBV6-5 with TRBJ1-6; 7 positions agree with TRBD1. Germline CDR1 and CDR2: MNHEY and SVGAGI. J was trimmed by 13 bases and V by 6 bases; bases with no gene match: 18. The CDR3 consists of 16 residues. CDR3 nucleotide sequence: TGTGCCAGCAGGCGCAGACCGGGACAGAGGGGGCAGCCCCTCCACTTT. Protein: CASRRRPGQRGQPLHF.

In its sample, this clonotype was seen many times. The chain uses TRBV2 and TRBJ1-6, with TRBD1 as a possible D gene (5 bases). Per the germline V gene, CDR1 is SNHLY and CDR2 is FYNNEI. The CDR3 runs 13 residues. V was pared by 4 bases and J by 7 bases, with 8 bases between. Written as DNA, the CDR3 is TGTGCCAGCAGTGTGGACATAAATTCACCCCTCCACTTT. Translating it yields CASSVDINSPLHF.

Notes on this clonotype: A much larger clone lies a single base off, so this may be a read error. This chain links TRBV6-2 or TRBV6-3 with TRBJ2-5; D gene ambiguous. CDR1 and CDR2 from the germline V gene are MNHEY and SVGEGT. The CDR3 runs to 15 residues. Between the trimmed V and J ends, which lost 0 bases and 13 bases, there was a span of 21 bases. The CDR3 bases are TGTGCCAGCAGTTACTCGAGGATGGCCGAAAGTAACCGGTACTTC. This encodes CASSYSRMAESNRYF.

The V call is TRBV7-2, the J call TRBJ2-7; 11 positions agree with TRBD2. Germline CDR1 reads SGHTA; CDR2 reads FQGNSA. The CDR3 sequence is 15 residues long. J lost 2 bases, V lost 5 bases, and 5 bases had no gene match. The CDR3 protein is CASSQTSGSPYEQYF. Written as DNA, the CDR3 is TGTGCCAGCAGCCAAACTAGCGGGAGCCCCTACGAGCAGTACTTC.

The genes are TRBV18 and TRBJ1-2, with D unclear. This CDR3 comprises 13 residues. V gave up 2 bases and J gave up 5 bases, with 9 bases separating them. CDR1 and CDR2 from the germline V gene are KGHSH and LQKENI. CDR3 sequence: CASSPETPYGYTF. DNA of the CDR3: TGTGCCAGCTCACCAGAGACACCATATGGCTACACCTTC.

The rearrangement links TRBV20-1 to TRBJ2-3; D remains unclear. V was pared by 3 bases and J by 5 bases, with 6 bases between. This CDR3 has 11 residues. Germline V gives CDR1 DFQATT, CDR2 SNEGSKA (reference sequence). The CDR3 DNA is TGCAGTGCTAGTTTGGTAGATACGCAGTATTTT. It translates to CSASLVDTQYF.

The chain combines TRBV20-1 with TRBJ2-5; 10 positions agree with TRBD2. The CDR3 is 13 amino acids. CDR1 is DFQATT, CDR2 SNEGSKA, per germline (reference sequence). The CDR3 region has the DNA TGCAGCGCCAGAGCGGGGGGGAGAGAGACCCAGTACTTC. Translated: CSARAGGRETQYF.

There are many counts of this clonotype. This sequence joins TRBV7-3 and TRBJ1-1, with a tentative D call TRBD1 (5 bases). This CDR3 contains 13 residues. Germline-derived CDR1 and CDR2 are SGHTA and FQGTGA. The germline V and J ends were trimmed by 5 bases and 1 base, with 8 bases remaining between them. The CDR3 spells CASSRTRNTEAFF. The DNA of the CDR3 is TGTGCCAGCAGCCGGACAAGGAACACTGAAGCTTTCTTT. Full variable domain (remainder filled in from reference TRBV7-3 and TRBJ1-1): GAGVSQTPSNKVTEKGKYVELRCDPISGHTALYWYRQSLGQGPEFLIYFQGTGAADDSGLPNDRFFAVRPEGSVSTLKIQRTERGDSAVYLCASSRTRNTEAFFGQGTRLTVV.

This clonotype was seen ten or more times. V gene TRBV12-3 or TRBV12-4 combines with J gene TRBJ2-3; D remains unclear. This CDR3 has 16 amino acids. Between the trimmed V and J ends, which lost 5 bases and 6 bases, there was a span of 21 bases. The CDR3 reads CASSRFASGSKDTQYF. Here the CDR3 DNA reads TGTGCCAGCAGTAGGTTCGCGTCGGGTTCAAAGGATACGCAGTATTTT.

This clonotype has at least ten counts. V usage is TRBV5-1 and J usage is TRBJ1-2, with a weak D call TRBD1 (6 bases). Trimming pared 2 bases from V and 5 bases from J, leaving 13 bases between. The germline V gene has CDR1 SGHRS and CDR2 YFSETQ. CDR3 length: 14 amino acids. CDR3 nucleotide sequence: TGCGCCAGCAGCTTTTCAGGGGAAGGATATGGCTACACCTTC. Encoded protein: CASSFSGEGYGYTF.

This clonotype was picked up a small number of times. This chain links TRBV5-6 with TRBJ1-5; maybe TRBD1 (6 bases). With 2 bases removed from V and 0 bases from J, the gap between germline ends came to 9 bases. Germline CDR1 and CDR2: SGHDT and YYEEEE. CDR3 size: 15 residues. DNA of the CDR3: TGTGCCAGCAGCTTTGGACAGAATAGCAATCAGCCCCAGCATTTT. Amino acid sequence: CASSFGQNSNQPQHF.

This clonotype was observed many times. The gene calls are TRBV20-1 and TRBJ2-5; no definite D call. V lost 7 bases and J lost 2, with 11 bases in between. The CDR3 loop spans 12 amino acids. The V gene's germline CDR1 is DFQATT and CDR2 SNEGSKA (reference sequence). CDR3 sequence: CSVLGSQETQYF. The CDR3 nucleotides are TGCAGTGTGTTGGGCTCACAAGAGACCCAGTACTTC.

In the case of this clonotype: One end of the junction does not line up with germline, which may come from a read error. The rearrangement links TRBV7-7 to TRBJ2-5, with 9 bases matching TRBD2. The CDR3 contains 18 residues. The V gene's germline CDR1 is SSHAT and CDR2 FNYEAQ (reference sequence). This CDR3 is CASSLGPTSGRDQETQYF. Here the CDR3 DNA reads TGTGCTAGCAGCTTAGGTCCCACTAGCGGGCGAGACCAAGAGACCCAGTACTTC.

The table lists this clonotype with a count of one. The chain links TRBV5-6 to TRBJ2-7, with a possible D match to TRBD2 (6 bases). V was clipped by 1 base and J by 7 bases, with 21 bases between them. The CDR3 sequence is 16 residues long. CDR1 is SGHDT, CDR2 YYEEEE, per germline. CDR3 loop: CASSLQIGGLRVEQYF. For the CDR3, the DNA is TGTGCCAGCAGCTTGCAGATCGGGGGACTTCGGGTGGAGCAGTACTTC.

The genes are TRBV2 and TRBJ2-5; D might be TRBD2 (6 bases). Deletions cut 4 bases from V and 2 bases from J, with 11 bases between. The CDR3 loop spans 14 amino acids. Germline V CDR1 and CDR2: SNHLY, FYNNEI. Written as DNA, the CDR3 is TGTGCCAGCAGTGTGGACTACCCACAAGAGACCCAGTACTTC. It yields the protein CASSVDYPQETQYF.

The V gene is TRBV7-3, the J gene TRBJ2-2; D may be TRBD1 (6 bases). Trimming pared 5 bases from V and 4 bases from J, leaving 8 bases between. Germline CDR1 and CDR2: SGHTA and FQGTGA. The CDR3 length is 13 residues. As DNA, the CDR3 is TGTGCCAGCAGCAAACAGGGCACCGGGGAGCTGTTTTTT. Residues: CASSKQGTGELFF.

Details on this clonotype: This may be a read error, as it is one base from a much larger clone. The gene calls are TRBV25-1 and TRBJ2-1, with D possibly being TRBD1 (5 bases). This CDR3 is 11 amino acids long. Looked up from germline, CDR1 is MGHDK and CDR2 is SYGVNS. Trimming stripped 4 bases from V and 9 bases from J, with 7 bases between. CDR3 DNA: TGTGCCAGCAGTGGCAGGGTTGAGCAGTTCTTC. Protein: CASSGRVEQFF.

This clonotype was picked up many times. The CDR3 bases are TGTGCCAGCACCTACTCCGGGAACAACTATGGCTACACCTTC. It yields the protein CASTYSGNNYGYTF. The chain recombines TRBV6-2 or TRBV6-3 with TRBJ1-2; D is undetermined. The germline V gene encodes CDR1 MNHEY and CDR2 SVGEGT. The CDR3 covers 14 residues. Trimming left V 7 bases short and J 2 bases short, with 14 bases between.

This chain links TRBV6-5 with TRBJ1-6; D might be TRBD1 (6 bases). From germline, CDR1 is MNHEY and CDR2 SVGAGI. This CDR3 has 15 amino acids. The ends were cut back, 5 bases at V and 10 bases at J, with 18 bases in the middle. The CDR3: CASSSTGFVESPLHF. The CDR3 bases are TGTGCCAGCAGTAGTACAGGGTTTGTAGAGTCACCCCTCCACTTT.

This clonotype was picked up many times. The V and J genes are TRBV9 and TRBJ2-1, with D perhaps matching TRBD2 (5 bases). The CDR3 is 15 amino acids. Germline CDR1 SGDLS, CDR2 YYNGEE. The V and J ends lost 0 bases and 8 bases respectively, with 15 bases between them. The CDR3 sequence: CASSVGTLGGDEQFF. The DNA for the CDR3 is TGTGCCAGCAGCGTAGGGACTCTCGGAGGTGATGAGCAGTTCTTC.

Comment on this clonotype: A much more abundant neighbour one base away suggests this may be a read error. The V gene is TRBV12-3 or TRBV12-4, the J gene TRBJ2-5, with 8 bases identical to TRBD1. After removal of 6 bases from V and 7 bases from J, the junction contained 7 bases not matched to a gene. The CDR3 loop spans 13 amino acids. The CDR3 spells CASRGDRCGTQYF. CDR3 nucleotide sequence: TGTGCCAGCAGGGGGGACAGGTGCGGGACCCAGTACTTC.

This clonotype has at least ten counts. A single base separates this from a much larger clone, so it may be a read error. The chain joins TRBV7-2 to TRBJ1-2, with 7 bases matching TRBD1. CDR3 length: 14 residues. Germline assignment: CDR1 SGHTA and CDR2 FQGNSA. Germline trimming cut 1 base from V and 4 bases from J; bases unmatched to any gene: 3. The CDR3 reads CASSLEAGGYGYTF. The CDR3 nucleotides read TGTGCCAGCAGCTTAGAGGCAGGGGGCTATGGCTACACCTTC.

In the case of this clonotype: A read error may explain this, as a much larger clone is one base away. The CDR3 DNA sequence: TGTGCCAGCAGCCAAGGGCAGGGACCCCACAATGAGCAGTTCTTC. It specifies CASSQGQGPHNEQFF. This chain links TRBV3-1 with TRBJ2-1; D is tentatively TRBD1 or TRBD2 (5 bases each). V shed 1 base and J shed 5 bases, with 12 bases lying between them. The CDR3 consists of 15 residues. The germline CDR1 and CDR2 sequences are LGHDT and YNNKEL (reference sequence).

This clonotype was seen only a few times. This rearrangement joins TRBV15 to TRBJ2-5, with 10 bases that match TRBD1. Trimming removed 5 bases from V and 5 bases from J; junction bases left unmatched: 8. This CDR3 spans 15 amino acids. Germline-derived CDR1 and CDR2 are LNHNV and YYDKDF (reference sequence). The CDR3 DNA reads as TGTGCCACCAGCCCCCGGACAGGGGGAGGGGAGACCCAGTACTTC. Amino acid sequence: CATSPRTGGGETQYF.

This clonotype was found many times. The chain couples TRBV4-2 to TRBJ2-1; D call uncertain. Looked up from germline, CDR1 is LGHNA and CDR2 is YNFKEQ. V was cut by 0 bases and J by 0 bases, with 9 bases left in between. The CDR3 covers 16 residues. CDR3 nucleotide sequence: TGTGCCAGCAGCCAAGATTCGTCGGTCTCCTACAATGAGCAGTTCTTC. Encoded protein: CASSQDSSVSYNEQFF.

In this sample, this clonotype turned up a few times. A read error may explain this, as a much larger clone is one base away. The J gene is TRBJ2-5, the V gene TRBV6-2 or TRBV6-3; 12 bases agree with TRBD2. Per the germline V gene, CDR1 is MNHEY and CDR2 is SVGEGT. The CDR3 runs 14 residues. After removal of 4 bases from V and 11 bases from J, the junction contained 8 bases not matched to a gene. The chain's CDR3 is CASSWTSGTPSQYF. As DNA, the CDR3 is TGTGCCAGCAGTTGGACTAGCGGGACTCCTTCGCAGTACTTC.

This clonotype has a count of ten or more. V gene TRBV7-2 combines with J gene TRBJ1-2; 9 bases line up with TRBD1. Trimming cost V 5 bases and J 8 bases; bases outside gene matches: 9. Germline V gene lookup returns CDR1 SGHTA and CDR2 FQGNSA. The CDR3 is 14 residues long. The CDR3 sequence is CASSMDRGSGGYTF. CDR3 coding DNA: TGTGCCAGCAGCATGGACAGGGGTTCAGGCGGCTACACCTTC.

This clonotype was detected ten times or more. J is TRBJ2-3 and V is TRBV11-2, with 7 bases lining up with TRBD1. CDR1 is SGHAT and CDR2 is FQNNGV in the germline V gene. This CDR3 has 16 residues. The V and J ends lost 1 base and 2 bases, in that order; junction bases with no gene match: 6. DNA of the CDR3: TGTGCCAGCAGCTTAGGCGACAGGGCCAACACAGATACGCAGTATTTT. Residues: CASSLGDRANTDTQYF. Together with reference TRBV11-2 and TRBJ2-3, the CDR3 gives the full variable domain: EAGVAQSPRYKIIEKRQSVAFWCNPISGHATLYWYQQILGQGPKLLIQFQNNGVVDDSQLPKDRFSAERLKGVDSTLKIQPAKLEDSAVYLCASSLGDRANTDTQYFGPGTRLTVL.

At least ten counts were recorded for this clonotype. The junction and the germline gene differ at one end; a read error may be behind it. The CDR3 DNA is TGTGCCAGCAGCCTAGCTTCCGGACAGGGAACAGAAAAACTGTTTTTT. Translated: CASSLASGQGTEKLFF. The J gene is TRBJ1-4, the V gene TRBV7-6, with 8 bases lining up with TRBD1. The CDR3 loop spans 16 amino acids. CDR1 and CDR2 (germline): SGHVS, FNYEAQ.